Presented here are 2 T cell receptor beta chains from one specimen sequenced in a study of T cell repertoires in cytomegalovirus infection. TCRdb independently ran MiXCR on the reads; one entry per CDR3 protein. The table shows hundreds of thousands of distinct CDR3 sequences, with approximately 32% occurring only once. These TCRs are of unknown antigen specificity. The material sequenced was cultured CD8+ T cells from PBMCs, taken from culture after CMV antigen stimulation. The receptors were gathered from a human donor in good health (CMV status not recorded). Some clones in this sample may be carry-over from other donors' samples.

This clonotype was detected a few times. The chain is built from TRBV29-1 and TRBJ2-1, with TRBD2 matching 8 bases. Germline CDR1 SQVTM, CDR2 ANQGSEA. CDR3 length: 14 amino acids. V lost 7 bases to trimming and J lost 2 bases; unmatched junction nucleotides: 7. Written as DNA, the CDR3 is TGCAGCGATGTCGGGAGGGGTGCCTACAATGAGCAGTTCTTC. It yields the protein CSDVGRGAYNEQFF.

At least ten counts were recorded for this clonotype. The chain couples TRBV7-8 to TRBJ2-3; D is tentatively TRBD1 or TRBD2 (7 bases each). The CDR3 sequence is 19 residues long. V shed 3 bases and J shed 1 base, with 23 bases lying between them. Germline V gene sequence: CDR1 SGHVS, CDR2 FQNEAQ. CDR3 protein: CASSFPSAGGGPRTDTQYF. As DNA, the CDR3 is TGTGCCAGCAGCTTCCCATCGGCAGGGGGGGGGCCTCGCACAGATACGCAGTATTTT.